The 32 T cell receptor beta chains in this list originate from one sample, sequenced in a study of T cells in Graves' hyperthyroidism and ophthalmopathy. Amplification of TCR beta CDR3 regions was performed using RNA transcripts as template. A set of HTBI primers served as the primers for a first-round RT-PCR of the TCR CDR3. TCRdb passed the multiplex PCR reads through MiXCR, listing each CDR3 protein once. The sample shows hundreds of thousands of distinct CDR3 sequences, around 15% of them seen only once. The sequenced sample was blood. Receptors originate from a woman aged 18-30 years with Graves' hyperthyroidism.

This chain uses TRBV11-2 with TRBJ2-2; TRBD2 is a possible D gene (6 bases). Looked up from germline, CDR1 is SGHAT and CDR2 is FQNNGV. V was pared by 5 bases and J by 0 bases, with 16 bases between. This CDR3 region has 17 residues. The CDR3 sequence: CASSPRWGLANTGELFF. For the CDR3, the DNA is TGTGCCAGCAGCCCTAGGTGGGGACTTGCGAACACCGGGGAGCTGTTTTTT.

This clonotype was recorded many times. The rearrangement joins TRBV6-1 to TRBJ2-7; TRBD2 matches at 8 bases. CDR3 size: 15 residues. From germline, CDR1 is MNHNS and CDR2 SASEGT. With 5 bases clipped from V and 0 bases from J, the junction kept 6 bases outside the gene matches. This CDR3 reads CASSRTREGSYEQYF. The CDR3 DNA follows: TGTGCCAGCAGTCGAACCCGGGAGGGCTCCTACGAGCAGTACTTC.

V usage is TRBV19 and J usage is TRBJ2-5; D remains unclear. This CDR3 is built from 14 residues. V was pared by 2 bases and J by 2 bases, with 9 bases between. Germline CDR1 LNHDA, CDR2 SQIVND (reference sequence). CDR3 residues: CASSISSQQETQYF. The DNA for the CDR3 is TGTGCCAGTAGTATATCTTCCCAACAAGAGACCCAGTACTTC.

This clonotype has only a few counts. The chain combines TRBV7-9 with TRBJ1-2; no clear D gene. Germline V CDR1 and CDR2: SEHNR, FQNEAQ (reference sequence). V lost 1 base to trimming and J lost 8 bases, with 11 bases between them. The CDR3 covers 13 residues. CDR3 sequence: CASSLVGEPGYTF. The CDR3 DNA sequence: TGTGCCAGCAGCTTAGTGGGTGAACCCGGCTACACCTTC.

This chain connects TRBV7-9 to TRBJ1-6; D not resolved. This CDR3 has 17 residues. V lost 3 bases, J lost 7 bases, and 19 bases lay in between. Germline CDR1 reads SEHNR; CDR2 reads FQNEAQ (reference sequence). The CDR3 sequence: CASSLAQTAAENSPLHF. CDR3 sequence (DNA): TGTGCCAGCAGCTTGGCCCAAACGGCGGCTGAAAATTCACCCCTCCACTTT.

This clonotype was recorded many times. The genes are TRBV20-1 and TRBJ2-7; 13 bases are shared with TRBD2. The V gene's germline CDR1 is DFQATT and CDR2 SNEGSKA (reference sequence). The CDR3 extends over 16 amino acids. Unmatched junction bases numbered 15, after V lost 8 bases and J lost 5 bases. The CDR3 nucleotides are TGCAGTACCCCGGGACTAGCGGGACTCAGGAGGGACGAGCAGTACTTC. Protein sequence: CSTPGLAGLRRDEQYF.

This clonotype was counted only a few times. The CDR3 here is CASSLGFGEQYF. In DNA, the CDR3 is TGTGCCAGCAGCCTTGGTTTTGGGGAGCAGTACTTC. The chain is built from TRBV11-1 and TRBJ2-7; D unclear. V was cut by 5 bases and J by 7 bases, with 12 bases left in between. The CDR3 is 12 amino acids. Germline V CDR1 and CDR2: SGHAT, FQDESV (reference sequence).

The sample holds many counts of this clonotype. The V call is TRBV28, the J call TRBJ1-1; perhaps TRBD1 as D (6 bases). V was trimmed by 6 bases and J by 1 base, leaving 12 bases between them. Per germline, CDR1 MDHEN and CDR2 SYDVKM. The CDR3 extends over 14 amino acids. CDR3 nucleotide sequence: TGTGCCAGCAGGGCTGGACAGCAGAACACTGAAGCTTTCTTT. Its translation is CASRAGQQNTEAFF.

CDR3 in amino acids: CASSYSARPNTGELFF. CDR3 nucleotides: TGTGCCAGCAGTTATTCGGCACGACCGAACACCGGGGAGCTGTTTTTT. V is TRBV6-9 and J is TRBJ2-2; no clear D gene. The CDR3 length is 16 residues. Per the germline V gene, CDR1 is MNHGY and CDR2 is SVAAGI. The V end was cut by 0 bases, the J end by 0 bases, with 8 bases between.

The chain couples TRBV6-1 to TRBJ2-5, with D hard to call. The V end was cut by 7 bases, the J end by 1 base, with 16 bases between. Germline V gives CDR1 MNHNS, CDR2 SASEGT. This CDR3 contains 15 residues. The CDR3, as DNA: TGTGCCAGCACCCTCTCTGGGATAACCCAAGAGACCCAGTACTTC. Amino acids: CASTLSGITQETQYF.

V usage is TRBV29-1 and J usage is TRBJ2-2, with TRBD2 matching 8 bases. CDR1 SQVTM and CDR2 ANQGSEA come from the germline V gene. The trim removed 7 bases at V and 8 bases at J, leaving 3 bases unmatched. The CDR3 extends over 11 amino acids. Here the CDR3 reads CSGRLAGELFF. The CDR3 DNA is TGCAGCGGGAGACTAGCGGGGGAGCTGTTTTTT.

This clonotype came up many times. J is TRBJ2-3 and V is TRBV20-1; 10 positions match TRBD2. The germline gives CDR1 DFQATT, CDR2 SNEGSKA (reference sequence). Germline trimming cut 6 bases from V and 0 bases from J; bases unmatched to any gene: 6. CDR3 length equals 15 residues. This CDR3 reads CSATLAGLSTDTQYF. The CDR3 region has the DNA TGCAGTGCAACACTAGCGGGGCTTAGCACAGATACGCAGTATTTT.

This clonotype was observed many times. DNA of the CDR3: TGTGCCAGCAGCCTTTGGGCAGCTTCCTACGAGCAGTACTTC. Residues: CASSLWAASYEQYF. The chain links TRBV7-8 to TRBJ2-7; no firm D call. This CDR3 spans 14 amino acids. The germline V gene encodes CDR1 SGHVS and CDR2 FQNEAQ. Trimming stripped 5 bases from V and 1 base from J, with 12 bases between.

This sequence joins TRBV4-1 and TRBJ1-5; D may be TRBD1 (6 bases). Trimming took off 0 bases at V and 0 bases at J, with 15 bases between the two ends. The CDR3 extends over 18 amino acids. Germline CDR1 is MGHRA and CDR2 is YSYEKL. The CDR3 here is CASSQDLDRSDSNQPQHF. CDR3 DNA: TGCGCCAGCAGCCAAGATCTTGACAGGAGCGATAGCAATCAGCCCCAGCATTTT.

The V gene is TRBV9, the J gene TRBJ1-2; D remains unclear. V lost 3 bases and J 4 bases, leaving 10 bases between the germline ends. This CDR3 is built from 13 residues. Germline loops: CDR1 SGDLS, CDR2 YYNGEE. CDR3 coding DNA: TGTGCCAGCAGCGCGGACGGATTCTATGGCTACACCTTC. Encoded protein: CASSADGFYGYTF.

This clonotype was counted a few times. At one end, the junction sequence differs from germline, possibly due to a read error. V and J are TRBV5-6 and TRBJ2-7; TRBD1 matches at 8 bases. CDR3 length: 14 amino acids. In germline, CDR1 is SGHDT, CDR2 YYEEEE. DNA of the CDR3: TGTACCAGCAGCTTCGGGACAGGATACTACGAGCAGTACTTC. Its translation: CTSSFGTGYYEQYF.

A few counts support this clonotype. The genes are TRBV6-1 and TRBJ2-5, with D maybe TRBD1 (6 bases). Germline V gene lookup returns CDR1 MNHNS and CDR2 SASEGT. The CDR3 loop spans 14 amino acids. Trimming left V 2 bases short and J 5 bases short, with 12 bases between. CDR3 region: CASSEMGAAETQYF. The CDR3 DNA reads as TGTGCCAGCAGTGAAATGGGGGCGGCTGAGACCCAGTACTTC.

This clonotype was observed many times. The V and J genes are TRBV11-3 and TRBJ2-1, with 7 positions matching TRBD2. The CDR3 is 15 amino acids. Germline assignment: CDR1 SGHNT and CDR2 YENEEA. The J segment lost 3 bases and the V segment lost 5 bases, leaving 7 bases of the junction unmatched. The CDR3 DNA reads as TGTGCCAGCAGCCGGAGCGGGGTTTTCTACAATGAGCAGTTCTTC. This encodes CASSRSGVFYNEQFF.

The J gene is TRBJ1-2, the V gene TRBV20-1; D remains unclear. The germline gives CDR1 DFQATT, CDR2 SNEGSKA (reference sequence). This CDR3 contains 14 residues. In DNA, the CDR3 is TGCGGTGTCCACCTCACCGGGAAGATCTATGGCTACACCTTC. This encodes CGVHLTGKIYGYTF.

This chain uses TRBV12-3 or TRBV12-4 with TRBJ2-1, with 8 bases lining up with TRBD2. The CDR3 has 16 amino acids. Trimming cost V 5 bases and J 0 bases; bases outside gene matches: 6. The CDR3 protein is CASSPVSGISYNEQFF. DNA for the CDR3: TGTGCCAGCAGTCCCGTTAGCGGGATCTCCTACAATGAGCAGTTCTTC.

This clonotype was seen a few times. This chain uses TRBV7-9 with TRBJ1-1; possibly TRBD1 for D (6 bases). Germline CDR1 reads SEHNR; CDR2 reads FQNEAQ (reference sequence). This CDR3 has 14 residues. The V and J ends lost 1 base and 7 bases respectively, with 13 bases between them. The CDR3 DNA reads as TGTGCCAGCAGCTTAGTACAGGGAGGTGGTGAAGCTTTCTTT. Its translation is CASSLVQGGGEAFF.

The chain couples TRBV9 to TRBJ1-1; maybe TRBD1 (6 bases). Germline CDR1 and CDR2: SGDLS and YYNGEE. Trimming cost V 0 bases and J 6 bases, with 18 bases left between them. This CDR3 is 16 amino acids long. The CDR3 loop is CASSVVGGGSSAEAFF. In DNA form, the CDR3 reads TGTGCCAGCAGCGTAGTAGGGGGAGGCAGTTCCGCTGAAGCTTTCTTT.

This clonotype was observed many times. The chain joins TRBV18 to TRBJ2-7; perhaps TRBD2 as D (5 bases). CDR1 and CDR2 (germline): KGHSH, LQKENI. There are 15 residues in the CDR3. The ends were cut back, 0 bases at V and 1 base at J, with 10 bases in the middle. CDR3 nucleotide sequence: TGTGCCAGCTCACCACCGCAGCGGAGGTCCTACGAGCAGTACTTC. Protein: CASSPPQRRSYEQYF.

The chain carries TRBV7-9 and TRBJ1-1; no reliable D call. With 5 bases removed from V and 3 bases from J, the gap between germline ends came to 10 bases. The CDR3 is 13 residues long. Germline CDR1 and CDR2: SEHNR and FQNEAQ (reference sequence). As DNA, the CDR3 is TGTGCCAGCAGCCGGGTTCGATACACTGAAGCTTTCTTT. This codes for CASSRVRYTEAFF.

This clonotype was counted ten times or more. The chain couples TRBV6-1 to TRBJ1-2; no clear D gene. Per the germline V gene, CDR1 is MNHNS and CDR2 is SASEGT. The germline V and J ends were trimmed by 10 bases and 6 bases, with 21 bases remaining between them. The CDR3 contains 14 residues. CDR3 bases: TGTGCCACCGCCCAATCCGGCGGATACCATGGCTACACCTTC. This gives the protein CATAQSGGYHGYTF.

The sample holds a few counts of this clonotype. The genes are TRBV6-2 or TRBV6-3 and TRBJ1-2; 9 bases fit TRBD1. Unmatched junction bases numbered 6, after V lost 6 bases and J lost 4 bases. The CDR3 is made up of 14 amino acids. Germline loops: CDR1 MNHEY, CDR2 SVGEGT. CDR3 sequence: CASSPDRGSYGYTF. CDR3 DNA: TGTGCCAGCAGCCCGGACAGGGGATCCTATGGCTACACCTTC.

V is TRBV4-3 and J is TRBJ1-2, with D perhaps matching TRBD1 (5 bases). The CDR3 is made up of 15 amino acids. In germline, CDR1 is LGHNA, CDR2 YSLEER. The V and J ends lost 4 bases and 7 bases respectively, with 19 bases between them. CDR3 protein: CASSRSGTEGAGYTF. CDR3 bases: TGCGCCAGCAGCCGATCCGGGACGGAGGGAGCTGGCTACACCTTC.

In its sample, this clonotype was seen many times. V gene TRBV12-3 or TRBV12-4 combines with J gene TRBJ1-1; no definite D call. Trimming shortened V by 8 bases and J by 0 bases, and 16 bases separated the two germline ends. This CDR3 has 15 amino acids. The CDR3 DNA reads TGTGCCAGCTCTTCCCCAGGACCTATGAACACTGAAGCTTTCTTT. As protein: CASSSPGPMNTEAFF.

The chain combines TRBV12-3 or TRBV12-4 with TRBJ2-5; a weak D match, TRBD2 (5 bases). Trimming pared 5 bases from V and 3 bases from J, leaving 19 bases between. The CDR3 sequence is 16 residues long. This CDR3 reads CASSRWAGQRKETQYF. The CDR3 DNA is TGTGCCAGCAGTCGATGGGCCGGGCAGCGGAAAGAGACCCAGTACTTC.

This clonotype was recorded at least ten times. This chain links TRBV2 with TRBJ1-1, with 7 nucleotides matching TRBD1. The CDR3 runs 13 residues. Germline loops: CDR1 SNHLY, CDR2 FYNNEI. Trimming removed 8 bases from V and 4 bases from J; junction bases left unmatched: 7. The CDR3 DNA reads as TGTGCCAGCGACAGGGTATTCGGCACTGAAGCTTTCTTT. Translating gives CASDRVFGTEAFF.

The genes are TRBV29-1 and TRBJ1-2; D ambiguous. Per the germline V gene, CDR1 is SQVTM and CDR2 is ANQGSEA. The CDR3 sequence is 16 residues long. The V gene lost 0 bases and the J gene lost 4 bases, with 18 bases spanning the gap. The CDR3 nucleotides are TGCAGCGTTGAAGATCCGGGCCGAACTAATGCCTATGGCTACACCTTC. This sequence encodes CSVEDPGRTNAYGYTF.

The chain recombines TRBV7-9 with TRBJ1-5, with D perhaps TRBD1 (6 bases). Trimming took 3 bases from V and 2 from J, leaving 14 bases between them. CDR3 length: 16 amino acids. Germline CDR1 reads SEHNR; CDR2 reads FQNEAQ (reference sequence). This CDR3 is CASSLGATGGNQPQHF. CDR3 coding DNA: TGTGCCAGCAGCTTGGGGGCCACGGGGGGCAATCAGCCCCAGCATTTT. Based on the CDR3 plus reference TRBV7-9 and TRBJ1-5, the full variable domain is DTGVSQNPRHKITKRGQNVTFRCDPISEHNRLYWYRQTLGQGPEFLTYFQNEAQLEKSRLLSDRFSAERPKGSFSTLEIQRTEQGDSAMYLCASSLGATGGNQPQHFGDGTRLSIL.